Following are 22 T cell receptor beta chains from one sample sequenced in a study of PD-1 blockade in mismatch repair-deficient tumors. Profiled with immunoSEQ multiplex PCR; TCRdb holds only in-frame clones, not every one. The sample yields fewer than 100,000 clones, around 85% seen once. The sample consisted of peripheral blood, taken 12 weeks after starting pembrolizumab. These receptors originate from an adult with mismatch repair-deficient cancer.

V and J are TRBV18 and TRBJ2-3, with 8 bases aligning to TRBD2. The CDR3 runs 17 residues. Germline V lookup: CDR1 KGHSH, CDR2 LQKENI. V was clipped by 2 bases and J by 0 bases; unmatched bases: 7. Here the CDR3 reads CASSPELAETSTDTQYF. CDR3 in DNA: TGTGCCAGCTCACCAGAACTAGCGGAAACTAGCACAGATACGCAGTATTTT.

This clone has a single count. CDR3 protein: CASSSNYNEQFF. CDR3 in DNA: TGTGCCAGCAGCTCGAACTACAATGAGCAGTTCTTC. The J gene is TRBJ2-1, the V gene TRBV7-8, with no clear D. Trimming stripped 4 bases from V and 3 bases from J, with 4 bases between. Germline V lookup: CDR1 SGHVS, CDR2 FQNEAQ. The CDR3 is 12 amino acids.

The V call is TRBV6-6, the J call TRBJ2-7, with D tentatively TRBD2 (5 bases). The V end was cut by 4 bases, the J end by 1 base, with 14 bases between. The CDR3 runs 15 residues. Germline assignment: CDR1 MNHNY and CDR2 SVGAGI (reference sequence). CDR3 nucleotides: TGTGCCAGCAGTTCCACGAGCGGCCCATCCTACGAGCAGTACTTC. This gives the protein CASSSTSGPSYEQYF.

This sequence joins TRBV7-3 and TRBJ2-2; D perhaps matches TRBD1 (5 bases). CDR1 and CDR2 (germline): SGHTA, FQGTGA. V was trimmed by 5 bases and J by 8 bases, leaving 18 bases between them. The CDR3 contains 15 residues. The CDR3 nucleotides read TGTGCCAGCAGCCCGACGTTGGCAGGGCTAGGGGAGCTGTTTTTT. It yields the protein CASSPTLAGLGELFF.

The chain links TRBV7-3 to TRBJ2-7, with 10 bases lining up with TRBD1. The length of the CDR3 is 15 residues. The V and J ends lost 5 bases and 4 bases, in that order; junction bases with no gene match: 8. CDR1 is SGHTA and CDR2 is FQGTGA in the germline V gene. This chain's CDR3 is CASSPPGQGLYEQYF. CDR3 DNA sequence: TGTGCCAGCAGCCCCCCGGGACAGGGGCTTTACGAGCAGTACTTC.

This rearrangement joins TRBV7-2 to TRBJ1-1, with D possibly being TRBD1 (5 bases). The CDR3 totals 14 residues. V dropped 5 bases and J dropped 1 base, with 11 bases sitting between them. Per germline, CDR1 SGHTA and CDR2 FQGNSA. CDR3 sequence (DNA): TGTGCCAGCAGCCGGGGCGGGGGGAACACTGAAGCTTTCTTT. This translates into CASSRGGGNTEAFF.

This rearrangement joins TRBV30 to TRBJ2-4; perhaps TRBD1 as D (6 bases). There are 13 residues in the CDR3. Germline assignment: CDR1 GTSNPN and CDR2 SVGIG (reference sequence). The germline V and J ends were trimmed by 3 bases and 4 bases, with 10 bases remaining between them. For the CDR3, the DNA is TGTGCCTGGAGACCTGGGACAAAAAACATTCAGTACTTC. It is translated as CAWRPGTKNIQYF.

The J gene is TRBJ2-1, the V gene TRBV11-1; 9 bases are a match to TRBD1. Trimming at V came to 1 base and at J to 14 bases, leaving 12 bases not matched to a gene. The CDR3 is 15 residues long. Germline CDR1 and CDR2: SGHAT and FQDESV (reference sequence). The CDR3 protein is CASSLGTGDLQAEFF. The CDR3, as DNA: TGTGCCAGCAGCTTAGGGACAGGGGACCTACAGGCGGAGTTCTTC.

This chain uses TRBV7-9 with TRBJ2-5, with 9 bases that match TRBD2. Germline V lookup: CDR1 SEHNR, CDR2 FQNEAQ (reference sequence). The ends lost 5 bases at V and 5 bases at J; junction bases unmatched: 15. CDR3 length: 17 residues. In DNA form, the CDR3 reads TGTGCCAGCAGCGCCCCATACGCTAGCGGGAAGGCGGAGACCCAGTACTTC. Residues: CASSAPYASGKAETQYF.

This CDR3 reads CAISESGQGDQPQHF. The CDR3, as DNA: TGTGCCATCAGTGAGTCGGGACAGGGTGATCAGCCCCAGCATTTT. The gene calls are TRBV10-3 and TRBJ1-5; 9 nucleotides line up with TRBD1. Looked up from germline, CDR1 is ENHRY and CDR2 is SYGVKD. The CDR3 is 15 residues long. Trimming at V came to 0 bases and at J to 5 bases, leaving 2 bases not matched to a gene.

The V and J genes are TRBV29-1 and TRBJ1-1, with D unresolved. V was shortened by 0 bases and J by 0 bases, with 5 bases between the two germline ends. The CDR3 totals 13 residues. The germline V gene has CDR1 SQVTM and CDR2 ANQGSEA. The CDR3 spells CSVEEAMNTEAFF. In nucleotides, the CDR3 is TGCAGCGTTGAAGAGGCGATGAACACTGAAGCTTTCTTT. Full variable domain (remainder filled in from reference TRBV29-1 and TRBJ1-1): SAVISQKPSRDICQRGTSLTIQCQVDSQVTMMFWYRQQPGQSLTLIATANQGSEATYESGFVIDKFPISRPNLTFSTLTVSNMSPEDSSIYLCSVEEAMNTEAFFGQGTRLTVV.

The V and J genes are TRBV9 and TRBJ1-2; D remains ambiguous. The germline V and J ends were trimmed by 0 bases and 8 bases, with 8 bases remaining between them. The CDR3 covers 12 residues. CDR1 SGDLS and CDR2 YYNGEE come from the germline V gene. The CDR3 region has the DNA TGTGCCAGCAGCGTAGGACTAGGAGGCTACACCTTC. This sequence encodes CASSVGLGGYTF. Filled out from reference TRBV9 and TRBJ1-2, the complete variable domain reads DSGVTQTPKHLITATGQRVTLRCSPRSGDLSVYWYQQSLDQGLQFLIQYYNGEERAKGNILERFSAQQFPDLHSELNLSSLELGDSALYFCASSVGLGGYTFGSGTRLTVV.

V gene TRBV29-1 combines with J gene TRBJ1-5; tentative D call: TRBD1 (5 bases). V was pared by 6 bases and J by 6 bases, with 15 bases between. The CDR3 is made up of 13 amino acids. Germline V gene lookup returns CDR1 SQVTM and CDR2 ANQGSEA. The CDR3: CSVAGTPGQPQHF. In nucleotides, the CDR3 is TGCAGCGTCGCCGGGACCCCGGGTCAGCCCCAGCATTTT.

The gene calls are TRBV7-3 and TRBJ2-2; possible D gene TRBD1, 6 bases. The CDR3 has 17 amino acids. V lost 5 bases, J lost 5 bases, and 21 bases lay in between. Germline CDR1 SGHTA, CDR2 FQGTGA. The CDR3 reads CASSPNTGNALTGELFF. The CDR3 DNA is TGTGCCAGCAGCCCGAATACAGGGAATGCGTTAACCGGGGAGCTGTTTTTT. Full variable domain (missing parts from reference TRBV7-3 and TRBJ2-2): GAGVSQTPSNKVTEKGKYVELRCDPISGHTALYWYRQSLGQGPEFLIYFQGTGAADDSGLPNDRFFAVRPEGSVSTLKIQRTERGDSAVYLCASSPNTGNALTGELFFGEGSRLTVL.

The V gene is TRBV7-3, the J gene TRBJ2-7; D call uncertain. The CDR3 has 14 amino acids. V lost 4 bases and J 0 bases, leaving 10 bases between the germline ends. The germline gives CDR1 SGHTA, CDR2 FQGTGA. CDR3 in amino acids: CASSSTTSSYEQYF. In DNA, the CDR3 is TGTGCCAGCAGCTCAACGACAAGCTCCTACGAGCAGTACTTC.

The J gene is TRBJ1-1, the V gene TRBV18; TRBD1 aligns across 7 bases. CDR1 KGHSH and CDR2 LQKENI come from the germline V gene. The CDR3 extends over 16 amino acids. The trim removed 3 bases at V and 1 base at J, leaving 8 bases unmatched. CDR3 protein: CASSPRGGRENTEAFF. For the CDR3, the DNA is TGTGCCAGCTCACCCAGGGGGGGGAGGGAGAACACTGAAGCTTTCTTT.

Remarks on this clone: Other DNA variants within this sample encode the same CDR3. The chain is built from TRBV7-9 and TRBJ2-6; unclear D gene. Germline V gene data show CDR1 as SEHNR and CDR2 as FQNEAQ (reference sequence). This CDR3 has 15 residues. Trimming removed 2 bases at V and 0 bases at J, with 5 bases between. The CDR3 DNA reads as TGTGCCAGCAGCTTAAGAGTCTCTGGGGCCAACGTCCTGACTTTC. Translating it yields CASSLRVSGANVLTF.

The V and J genes are TRBV6-1 and TRBJ2-7; maybe TRBD1 (6 bases). Looked up from germline, CDR1 is MNHNS and CDR2 is SASEGT. The CDR3 covers 13 residues. Trimming took 7 bases from V and 3 from J, leaving 13 bases between them. This chain's CDR3 is CASTTGSVYEQYF. The CDR3 bases are TGTGCCAGCACTACAGGGTCTGTCTACGAGCAGTACTTC.

The rearrangement joins TRBV11-3 to TRBJ2-7, with a possible D match to TRBD2 (5 bases). CDR1 and CDR2 (germline): SGHNT, YENEEA. V gave up 5 bases and J gave up 4 bases, with 12 bases separating them. The CDR3 spans 13 residues. CDR3 in amino acids: CASSPNSGYEQYF. CDR3 nucleotide sequence: TGTGCCAGCAGCCCCAATTCGGGGTACGAGCAGTACTTC. Drawing the rest from reference TRBV11-3 and TRBJ2-7, the complete variable domain is EAGVVQSPRYKIIEKKQPVAFWCNPISGHNTLYWYLQNLGQGPELLIRYENEEAVDDSQLPKDRFSAERLKGVDSTLKIQPAELGDSAVYLCASSPNSGYEQYFGPGTRLTVT.

The table lists this clone with a few counts. The V gene is TRBV29-1, the J gene TRBJ1-2, with 8 nucleotides matching TRBD1. The CDR3 totals 12 residues. V lost 7 bases, J lost 4 bases, and 5 bases stayed unmatched. Germline values: CDR1 SQVTM, CDR2 ANQGSEA. The CDR3 region has the DNA TGCAGCGGGGGACAGGAGGGCTATGGCTACACCTTC. This gives the protein CSGGQEGYGYTF.

This chain joins TRBV6-6 and TRBJ1-5, with D perhaps TRBD1 (5 bases). The CDR3 loop spans 14 amino acids. Germline CDR1 MNHNY, CDR2 SVGAGI (reference sequence). The V end lost 6 bases, the J end lost 7 bases, and 16 bases lay between the germline ends. Here the CDR3 DNA reads TGTGCCAGCAGCCCGTTTCAGGGTAGGCAGCCCCAGCATTTT. Translating it yields CASSPFQGRQPQHF.

The V gene is TRBV11-3, the J gene TRBJ2-3; unclear D gene. This CDR3 comprises 13 residues. V dropped 5 bases and J dropped 0 bases, with 6 bases sitting between them. Germline CDR1 reads SGHNT; CDR2 reads YENEEA. CDR3 residues: CASSPHSTDTQYF. In nucleotides, the CDR3 is TGTGCCAGCAGCCCCCATAGCACAGATACGCAGTATTTT.